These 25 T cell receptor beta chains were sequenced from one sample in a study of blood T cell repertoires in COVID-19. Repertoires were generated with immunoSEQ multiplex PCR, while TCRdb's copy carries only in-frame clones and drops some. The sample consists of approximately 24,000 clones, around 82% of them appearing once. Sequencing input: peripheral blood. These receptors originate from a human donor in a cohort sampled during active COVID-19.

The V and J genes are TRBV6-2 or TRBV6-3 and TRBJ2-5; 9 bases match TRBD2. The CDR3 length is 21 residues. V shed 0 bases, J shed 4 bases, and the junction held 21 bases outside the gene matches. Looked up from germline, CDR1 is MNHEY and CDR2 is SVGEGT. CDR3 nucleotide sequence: TGTGCCAGCAGTTACTCGTCGTGGACTAGCGTTACGGGGCGGGGAGGAGAGACCCAGTACTTC. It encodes CASSYSSWTSVTGRGGETQYF.

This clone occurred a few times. The CDR3 sequence: CASSGGSANYGYTF. CDR3 nucleotide sequence: TGTGCCAGCTCTGGCGGCAGCGCTAACTATGGCTACACCTTC. This chain joins TRBV18 and TRBJ1-2, with D unresolved. Trimming took 6 bases from V and 0 from J, leaving 11 bases between them. CDR3 length: 14 residues. Germline CDR1 is KGHSH and CDR2 is LQKENI.

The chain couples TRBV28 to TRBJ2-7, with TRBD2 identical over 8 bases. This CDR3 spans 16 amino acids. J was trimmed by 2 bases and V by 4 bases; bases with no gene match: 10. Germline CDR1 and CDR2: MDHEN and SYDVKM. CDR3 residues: CASSSPGGTTPYEQYF. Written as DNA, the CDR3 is TGTGCCAGCAGTTCCCCGGGAGGGACCACTCCCTACGAGCAGTACTTC.

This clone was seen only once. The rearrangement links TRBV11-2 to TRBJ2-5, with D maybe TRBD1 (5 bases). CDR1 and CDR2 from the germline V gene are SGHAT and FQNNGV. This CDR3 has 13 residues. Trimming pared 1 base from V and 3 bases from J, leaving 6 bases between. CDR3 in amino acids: CASSLGREETQYF. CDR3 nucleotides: TGTGCCAGCAGCTTAGGCAGGGAAGAGACCCAGTACTTC. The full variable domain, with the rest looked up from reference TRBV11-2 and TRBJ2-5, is EAGVAQSPRYKIIEKRQSVAFWCNPISGHATLYWYQQILGQGPKLLIQFQNNGVVDDSQLPKDRFSAERLKGVDSTLKIQPAKLEDSAVYLCASSLGREETQYFGPGTRLLVL.

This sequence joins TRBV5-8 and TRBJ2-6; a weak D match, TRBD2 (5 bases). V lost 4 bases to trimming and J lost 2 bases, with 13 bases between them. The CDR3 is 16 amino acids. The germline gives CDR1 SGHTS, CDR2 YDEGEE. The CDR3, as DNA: TGTGCCAGCAGCCTTAAACGGGGAACTGGGGCCAACGTCCTGACTTTC. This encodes CASSLKRGTGANVLTF.

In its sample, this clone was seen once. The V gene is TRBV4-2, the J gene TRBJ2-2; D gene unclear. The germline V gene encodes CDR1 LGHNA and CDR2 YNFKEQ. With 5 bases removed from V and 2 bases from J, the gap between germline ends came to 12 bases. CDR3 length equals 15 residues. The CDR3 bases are TGTGCCAGCAGCTCACCGGGTCAAAACACCGGGGAGCTGTTTTTT. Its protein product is CASSSPGQNTGELFF.

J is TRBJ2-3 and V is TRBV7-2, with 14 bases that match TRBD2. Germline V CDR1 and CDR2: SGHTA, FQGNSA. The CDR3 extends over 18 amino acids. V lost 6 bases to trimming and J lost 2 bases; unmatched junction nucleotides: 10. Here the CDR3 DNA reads TGTGCCAGCAGAAGAAGGACTAGCGGGAGGCGGGTCACAGATACGCAGTATTTT. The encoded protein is CASRRRTSGRRVTDTQYF.

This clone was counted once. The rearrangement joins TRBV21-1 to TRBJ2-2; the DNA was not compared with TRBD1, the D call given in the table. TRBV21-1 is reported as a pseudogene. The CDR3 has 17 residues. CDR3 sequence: CASSNPPRGLNTGELFF. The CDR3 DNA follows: TGTGCCAGCAGCAATCCTCCCAGGGGGCTTAACACCGGGGAGCTGTTTTTT.

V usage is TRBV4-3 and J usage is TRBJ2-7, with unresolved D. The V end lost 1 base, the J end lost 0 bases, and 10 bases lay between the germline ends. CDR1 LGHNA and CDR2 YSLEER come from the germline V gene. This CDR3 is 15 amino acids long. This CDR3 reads CASSQGATYSYEQYF. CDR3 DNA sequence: TGCGCCAGCAGCCAAGGAGCCACTTACTCCTACGAGCAGTACTTC.

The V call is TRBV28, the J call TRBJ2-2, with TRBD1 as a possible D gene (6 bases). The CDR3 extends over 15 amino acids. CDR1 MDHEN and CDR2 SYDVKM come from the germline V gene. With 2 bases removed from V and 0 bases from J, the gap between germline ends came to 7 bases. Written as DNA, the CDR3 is TGTGCCAGCAGTTTACAGGGGCCGAACACCGGGGAGCTGTTTTTT. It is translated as CASSLQGPNTGELFF.

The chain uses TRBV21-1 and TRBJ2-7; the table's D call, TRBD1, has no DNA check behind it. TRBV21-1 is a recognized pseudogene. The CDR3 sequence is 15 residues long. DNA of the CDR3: TGTGCCAGCAGCAAAGTATGCAGGGATCGCTACGAGCAGTACTTC. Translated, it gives CASSKVCRDRYEQYF.

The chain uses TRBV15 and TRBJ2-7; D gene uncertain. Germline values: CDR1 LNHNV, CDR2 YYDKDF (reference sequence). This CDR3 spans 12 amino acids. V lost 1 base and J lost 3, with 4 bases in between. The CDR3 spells CATSRAGYEQYF. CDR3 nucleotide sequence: TGTGCCACCAGCAGAGCGGGCTACGAGCAGTACTTC.

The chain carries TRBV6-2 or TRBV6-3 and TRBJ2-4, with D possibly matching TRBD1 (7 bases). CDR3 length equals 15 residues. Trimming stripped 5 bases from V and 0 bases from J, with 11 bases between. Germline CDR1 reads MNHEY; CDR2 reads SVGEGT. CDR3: CASSPGGLAKNIQYF. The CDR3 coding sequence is TGTGCCAGCAGTCCAGGGGGGCTAGCCAAAAACATTCAGTACTTC.

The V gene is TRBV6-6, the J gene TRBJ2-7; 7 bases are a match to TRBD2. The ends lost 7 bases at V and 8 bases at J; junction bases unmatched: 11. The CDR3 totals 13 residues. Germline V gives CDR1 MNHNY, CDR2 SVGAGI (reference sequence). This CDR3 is CASTRGREEKQYF. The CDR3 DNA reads TGTGCCAGCACCCGGGGGAGGGAGGAAAAGCAGTACTTC.

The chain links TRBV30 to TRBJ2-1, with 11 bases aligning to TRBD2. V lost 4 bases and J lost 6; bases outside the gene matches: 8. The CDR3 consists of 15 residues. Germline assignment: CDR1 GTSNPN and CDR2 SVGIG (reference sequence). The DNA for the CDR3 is TGTGCCTGGAACCTAGCGGGAGGTCGTTTCAATGAGCAGTTCTTC. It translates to CAWNLAGGRFNEQFF.

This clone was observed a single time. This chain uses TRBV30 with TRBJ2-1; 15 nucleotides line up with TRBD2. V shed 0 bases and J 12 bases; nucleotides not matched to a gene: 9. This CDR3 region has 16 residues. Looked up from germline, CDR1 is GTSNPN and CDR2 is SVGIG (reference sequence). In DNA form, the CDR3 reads TGTGCCTGGAGTGTACACGGACTAGCGGGGGGGCCCGGGCAGTTCTTC. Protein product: CAWSVHGLAGGPGQFF.

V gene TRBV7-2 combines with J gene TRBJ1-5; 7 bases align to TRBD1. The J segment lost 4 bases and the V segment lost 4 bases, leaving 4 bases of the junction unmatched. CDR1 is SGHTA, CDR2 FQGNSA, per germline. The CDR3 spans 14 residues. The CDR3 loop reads CASSWGTENQPQHF. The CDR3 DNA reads TGTGCCAGCAGCTGGGGGACAGAGAATCAGCCCCAGCATTTT.

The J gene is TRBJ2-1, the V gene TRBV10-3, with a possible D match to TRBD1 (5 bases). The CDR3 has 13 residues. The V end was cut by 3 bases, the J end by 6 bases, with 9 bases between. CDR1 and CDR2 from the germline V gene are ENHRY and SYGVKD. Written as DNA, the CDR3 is TGTGCCATCAGTGACAGGGTATCCAATGAGCAGTTCTTC. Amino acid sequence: CAISDRVSNEQFF.

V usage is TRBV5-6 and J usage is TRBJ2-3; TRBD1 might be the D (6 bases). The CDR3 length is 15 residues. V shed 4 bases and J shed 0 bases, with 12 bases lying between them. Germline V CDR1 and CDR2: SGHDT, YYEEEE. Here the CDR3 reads CASSPRGSSTDTQYF. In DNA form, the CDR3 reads TGTGCCAGCAGCCCCAGGGGATCTAGCACAGATACGCAGTATTTT.

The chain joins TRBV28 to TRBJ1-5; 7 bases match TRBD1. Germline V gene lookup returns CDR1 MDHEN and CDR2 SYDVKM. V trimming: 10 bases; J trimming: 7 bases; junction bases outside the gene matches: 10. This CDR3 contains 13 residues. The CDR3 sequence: CATGDRVGQPQHF. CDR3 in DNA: TGTGCCACCGGAGACAGGGTGGGACAGCCCCAGCATTTT. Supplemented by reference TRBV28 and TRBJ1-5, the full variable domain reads DVKVTQSSRYLVKRTGEKVFLECVQDMDHENMFWYRQDPGLGLRLIYFSYDVKMKEKGDIPEGYSVSREKKERFSLILESASTNQTSMYLCATGDRVGQPQHFGDGTRLSIL.

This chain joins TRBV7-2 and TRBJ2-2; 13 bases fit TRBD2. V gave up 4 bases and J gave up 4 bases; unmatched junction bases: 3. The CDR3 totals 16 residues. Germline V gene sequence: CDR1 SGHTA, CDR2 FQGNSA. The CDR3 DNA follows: TGTGCCAGCAGCTACGGACTAGCGGGGGTCACCGGGGAGCTGTTTTTT. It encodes CASSYGLAGVTGELFF.

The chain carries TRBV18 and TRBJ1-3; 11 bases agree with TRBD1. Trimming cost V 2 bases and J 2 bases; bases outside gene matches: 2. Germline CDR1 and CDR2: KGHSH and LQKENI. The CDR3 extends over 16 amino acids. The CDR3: CASSPGQGATGNTIYF. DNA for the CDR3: TGTGCCAGCTCACCAGGACAGGGGGCAACTGGAAACACCATATATTTT.

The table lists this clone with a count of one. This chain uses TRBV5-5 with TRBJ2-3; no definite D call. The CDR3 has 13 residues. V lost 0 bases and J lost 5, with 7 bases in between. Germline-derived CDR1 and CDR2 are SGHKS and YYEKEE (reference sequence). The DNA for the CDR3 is TGTGCCAGCAGCTTGGCTCCCGGAGATACGCAGTATTTT. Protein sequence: CASSLAPGDTQYF.

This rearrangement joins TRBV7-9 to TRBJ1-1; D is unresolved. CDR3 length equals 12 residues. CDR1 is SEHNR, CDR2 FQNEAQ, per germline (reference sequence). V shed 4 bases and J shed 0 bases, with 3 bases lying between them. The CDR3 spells CASSYMNTEAFF. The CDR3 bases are TGTGCCAGCAGCTATATGAACACTGAAGCTTTCTTT.

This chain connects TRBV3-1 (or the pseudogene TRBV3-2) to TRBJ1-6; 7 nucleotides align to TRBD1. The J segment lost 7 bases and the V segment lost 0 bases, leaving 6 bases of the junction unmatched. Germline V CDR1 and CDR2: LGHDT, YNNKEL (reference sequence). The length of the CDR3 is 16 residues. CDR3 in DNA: TGTGCCAGCAGCCAAGATCGGGACAGAGGGAATTCACCCCTCCACTTT. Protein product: CASSQDRDRGNSPLHF.